This T cell receptor beta chain stems from a study of cytomegalovirus exposure and HLA in healthy donors. The study, taken as a whole, reports: Clonal expansion was found to be greater in HLA-associated TCR beta chains than in equally common others in a later analysis. Being productive about 87% or about 30% of the time was typical of most TCR beta V segments in an earlier analysis. Presence/absence analyses supposed approximately even sequencing depth among donors.

PCR employed 60 Vbeta and 13 Jbeta primers. Produced via immunoSEQ multiplex PCR; TCRdb's table is partial and in-frame only. The profile covers approximately 100,000 clones, with around 74% appearing a single time and around 14% taken by the ten largest. Germline assignment: CDR1 SGHVS and CDR2 FQNEAQ. This CDR3 region has 13 residues. V gave up 8 bases and J gave up 1 base; unmatched junction bases: 3. Nominally healthy donors were sampled, though unrecorded immune exposures were likely. This clone was seen more than once but under ten times. Its antigen is unidentified. The TCR comes from a male donor in good health and CMV-seropositive. The sequenced material came from PBMCs. V gene TRBV7-8 combines with J gene TRBJ2-7; 9 nucleotides agree with TRBD1. Here the CDR3 DNA reads TGTGCCAGCTCCGGGACAGGGTCCTACGAGCAGTACTTC. This gives the protein CASSGTGSYEQYF. Full variable domain (outside the CDR3, taken from reference TRBV7-8 and TRBJ2-7): GAGVSQSPRYKVAKRGQDVALRCDPISGHVSLFWYQQALGQGPEFLTYFQNEAQLDKSGLPSDRFFAERPEGSVSTLKIQRTQQEDSAVYLCASSGTGSYEQYFGPGTRLTVT.